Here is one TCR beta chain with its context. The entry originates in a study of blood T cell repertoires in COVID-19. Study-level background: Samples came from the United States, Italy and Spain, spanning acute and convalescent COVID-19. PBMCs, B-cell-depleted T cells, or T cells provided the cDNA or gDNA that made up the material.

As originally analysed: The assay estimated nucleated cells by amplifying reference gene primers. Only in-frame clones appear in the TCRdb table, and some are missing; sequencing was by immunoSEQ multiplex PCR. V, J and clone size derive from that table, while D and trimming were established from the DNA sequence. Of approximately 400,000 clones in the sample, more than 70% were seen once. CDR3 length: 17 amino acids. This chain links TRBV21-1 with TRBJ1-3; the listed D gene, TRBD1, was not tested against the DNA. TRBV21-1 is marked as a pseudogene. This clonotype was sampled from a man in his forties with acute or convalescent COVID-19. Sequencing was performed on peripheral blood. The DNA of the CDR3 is TGTGCCAGCAGCAAAGGTTTGACATCCAGCTCTGGAAACACCATATATTTT. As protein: CASSKGLTSSSGNTIYF.